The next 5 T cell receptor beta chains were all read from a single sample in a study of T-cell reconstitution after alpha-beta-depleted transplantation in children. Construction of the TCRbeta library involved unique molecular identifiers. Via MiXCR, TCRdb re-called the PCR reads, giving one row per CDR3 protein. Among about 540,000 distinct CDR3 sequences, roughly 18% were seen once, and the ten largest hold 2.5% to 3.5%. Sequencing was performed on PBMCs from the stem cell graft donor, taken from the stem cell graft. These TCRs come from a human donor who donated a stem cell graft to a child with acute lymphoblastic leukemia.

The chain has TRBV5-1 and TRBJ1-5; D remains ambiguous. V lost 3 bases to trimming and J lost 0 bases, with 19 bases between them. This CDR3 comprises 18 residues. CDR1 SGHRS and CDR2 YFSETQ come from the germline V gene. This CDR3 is CASSWARPRRDSNQPQHF. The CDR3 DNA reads TGCGCCAGCAGCTGGGCGCGGCCCCGGCGGGATAGCAATCAGCCCCAGCATTTT.

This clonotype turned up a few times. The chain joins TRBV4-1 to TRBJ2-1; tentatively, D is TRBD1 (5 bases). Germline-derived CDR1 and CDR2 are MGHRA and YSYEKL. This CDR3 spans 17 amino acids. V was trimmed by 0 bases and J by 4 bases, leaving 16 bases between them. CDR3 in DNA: TGCGCCAGCAGCCAAGATGAATTCCGGACATTTTACAATGAGCAGTTCTTC. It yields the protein CASSQDEFRTFYNEQFF.

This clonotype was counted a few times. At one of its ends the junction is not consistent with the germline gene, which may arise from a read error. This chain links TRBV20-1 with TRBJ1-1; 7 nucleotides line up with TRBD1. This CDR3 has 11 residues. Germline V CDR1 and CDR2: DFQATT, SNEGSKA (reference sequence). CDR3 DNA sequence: TGCAGTGCCCCGCAACGGGACAGAACAAGCTTT. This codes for CSAPQRDRTSF.

CDR3 nucleotide sequence: TGTGCCATCAGTGATAAAGGGGAAAGCTCCTACGAGCAGTACTTC. Its protein is CAISDKGESSYEQYF. The chain joins TRBV10-3 to TRBJ2-7, with D tentatively TRBD1 (5 bases). The CDR3 runs to 15 residues. Germline V gene data show CDR1 as ENHRY and CDR2 as SYGVKD. V was shortened by 3 bases and J by 0 bases, with 12 bases between the two germline ends.

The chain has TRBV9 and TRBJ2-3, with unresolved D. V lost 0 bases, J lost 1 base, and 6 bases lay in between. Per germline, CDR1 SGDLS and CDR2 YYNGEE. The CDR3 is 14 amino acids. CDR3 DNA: TGTGCCAGCAGCGTAGGATGGGGCACAGATACGCAGTATTTT. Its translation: CASSVGWGTDTQYF.